This passage covers 19 T cell receptor beta chains from one sample sequenced in a study of beta chain features in type 1 diabetes. Every isolated RNA sample was fully reverse transcribed, so sequencing captured expressed TCRB transcripts. Generated by immunoSEQ multiplex PCR, the TCRdb table keeps only in-frame clones and is missing some. The sample records about 340,000 clones, 13% being singletons. Study observations and caveats: Patients with Type 1 diabetes showed moderately but significantly shorter TCRB CDR3s in all four CD4+ subsets.

Their target antigens are unknown. Sequenced input: naive CD4+ T cells from blood. The receptors were gathered from a woman aged 18-30 years with type 1 diabetes.

This clone was found a few times. This chain links TRBV6-6 with TRBJ1-1; 9 bases agree with TRBD1. This CDR3 has 16 amino acids. Germline V gives CDR1 MNHNY, CDR2 SVGAGI (reference sequence). With 5 bases clipped from V and 1 base from J, the junction kept 8 bases outside the gene matches. CDR3 nucleotides: TGTGCCAGCAGTGCTGAGCCACAGGGGGCGAACACTGAAGCTTTCTTT. Amino acid sequence: CASSAEPQGANTEAFF.

This clone was detected a few times. J is TRBJ2-7 and V is TRBV15, with TRBD1 identical over 9 bases. The CDR3 has 14 amino acids. J lost 5 bases, V lost 4 bases, and 6 bases had no gene match. Germline loops: CDR1 LNHNV, CDR2 YYDKDF (reference sequence). CDR3 residues: CATSNRDRAHEQYV. The CDR3 DNA is TGTGCCACCAGCAACCGGGACAGGGCCCACGAGCAGTACGTC.

The chain links TRBV27 to TRBJ2-1; 7 bases line up with TRBD2. The CDR3 loop spans 15 amino acids. Germline assignment: CDR1 MNHEY and CDR2 SMNVEV (reference sequence). Trimming took 5 bases from V and 6 from J; bases not matched to a gene: 10. DNA for the CDR3: TGTGCCAGCAGTCCCACTAGCGAACCAAGCAATGAGCAGTTCTTC. It yields the protein CASSPTSEPSNEQFF.

The gene calls are TRBV18 and TRBJ1-1; maybe TRBD1 (5 bases). V was shortened by 1 base and J by 11 bases, with 11 bases between the two germline ends. CDR1 and CDR2 (germline): KGHSH, LQKENI. The CDR3 is made up of 12 amino acids. The CDR3 protein is CASSPRGSGAFF. Written as DNA, the CDR3 is TGTGCCAGCTCACCACGGGGCTCTGGGGCTTTCTTT.

This clone was recorded a few times. The chain links TRBV14 to TRBJ2-1, with 9 bases identical to TRBD2. Trimming at V came to 3 bases and at J to 6 bases, leaving 9 bases not matched to a gene. The CDR3 runs 16 residues. CDR1 is SGHDN and CDR2 is FVKESK in the germline V gene. The CDR3 loop reads CASSHRASGTSNEQFF. In DNA, the CDR3 is TGTGCCAGCAGCCATCGGGCTAGCGGGACGAGCAATGAGCAGTTCTTC.

The CDR3 coding sequence is TGTGCCAGCAGTGGGTTCGGGGGGGCCTCTGAAGCTTTCTTT. Amino acid sequence: CASSGFGGASEAFF. The J gene is TRBJ1-1, the V gene TRBV2; TRBD1 is a possible D gene (6 bases). Germline V gene data show CDR1 as SNHLY and CDR2 as FYNNEI. The CDR3 covers 14 residues. The ends were cut back, 4 bases at V and 6 bases at J, with 15 bases in the middle.

This clone was seen a handful of times. This rearrangement joins TRBV27 to TRBJ2-1; tentatively, D is TRBD1 (6 bases). Germline assignment: CDR1 MNHEY and CDR2 SMNVEV (reference sequence). The CDR3 runs 13 residues. V was pared by 8 bases and J by 3 bases, with 11 bases between. Written as DNA, the CDR3 is TGTGCCAGCGGACAGACGGTCTACAATGAGCAGTTCTTC. It encodes CASGQTVYNEQFF.

This chain uses TRBV11-3 with TRBJ2-3; 9 bases align to TRBD2. Unmatched junction bases numbered 12, after V lost 3 bases and J lost 5 bases. The CDR3 sequence is 17 residues long. Germline CDR1 and CDR2: SGHNT and YENEEA. As DNA, the CDR3 is TGTGCCAGCAGCTTGGGTATGAGAGCGGGAGGAGGAGATACGCAGTATTTT. It yields the protein CASSLGMRAGGGDTQYF.

V is TRBV7-8 and J is TRBJ2-5; D perhaps matches TRBD1 (5 bases). From germline, CDR1 is SGHVS and CDR2 FQNEAQ. The CDR3 has 14 amino acids. Deletions cut 4 bases from V and 0 bases from J, with 9 bases between. The DNA for the CDR3 is TGTGCCAGCAGCTCCCCAGGGAACCAAGAGACCCAGTACTTC. It codes for CASSSPGNQETQYF. Full variable domain (missing parts from reference TRBV7-8 and TRBJ2-5): GAGVSQSPRYKVAKRGQDVALRCDPISGHVSLFWYQQALGQGPEFLTYFQNEAQLDKSGLPSDRFFAERPEGSVSTLKIQRTQQEDSAVYLCASSSPGNQETQYFGPGTRLLVL.

The V call is TRBV6-1, the J call TRBJ2-7, with a weak D call TRBD2 (5 bases). Trimming left V 1 base short and J 5 bases short, with 18 bases between. The CDR3 runs 16 residues. Germline values: CDR1 MNHNS, CDR2 SASEGT. As DNA, the CDR3 is TGTGCCAGCAGTGAAGGGACTTACAGCCCGCGCAACGAGCAGTACTTC. Protein sequence: CASSEGTYSPRNEQYF.

The chain uses TRBV6-5 and TRBJ1-2; TRBD1 is a possible D gene (5 bases). V was cut by 0 bases and J by 4 bases, with 9 bases left in between. The CDR3 length is 14 residues. Germline loops: CDR1 MNHEY, CDR2 SVGAGI. DNA of the CDR3: TGTGCCAGCAGTTACTCGACGGGACTCTATGGCTACACCTTC. Translating it yields CASSYSTGLYGYTF.

This clone appeared a few times. CDR3 sequence reads: CATSGWGTLNTEAFF. The CDR3, as DNA: TGTGCCACCAGCGGCTGGGGCACCTTGAACACTGAAGCTTTCTTT. J is TRBJ1-1 and V is TRBV15; D may be TRBD1 (5 bases). This CDR3 is built from 15 residues. The germline CDR1 and CDR2 sequences are LNHNV and YYDKDF (reference sequence). Trimming took 5 bases from V and 0 from J, leaving 13 bases between them.

The CDR3 nucleotides are TGTGCCAGCAGCTTTCCGGGAGGGTACAATGAGCAGTTCTTC. Translation: CASSFPGGYNEQFF. V is TRBV7-2 and J is TRBJ2-1, with 8 bases lining up with TRBD2. J gave up 4 bases and V 3 bases, and 2 bases lay outside the gene matches. The CDR3 runs to 14 residues. The V gene's germline CDR1 is SGHTA and CDR2 FQGNSA. The entire variable domain, with the rest obtained from reference TRBV7-2 and TRBJ2-1, is as follows: GAGVSQSPSNKVTEKGKDVELRCDPISGHTALYWYRQSLGQGLEFLIYFQGNSAPDKSGLPSDRFSAERTGGSVSTLTIQRTQQEDSAVYLCASSFPGGYNEQFFGPGTRLTVL.

This clone was seen a few times. The chain employs TRBV6-5 and TRBJ1-4, with 8 nucleotides matching TRBD1. Germline assignment: CDR1 MNHEY and CDR2 SVGAGI. The CDR3 totals 15 residues. With 8 bases clipped from V and 7 bases from J, the junction kept 12 bases outside the gene matches. CDR3 region: CASGRGGQGSEKLFF. DNA for the CDR3: TGTGCCAGCGGACGGGGTGGACAGGGAAGTGAAAAACTGTTTTTT.

The V call is TRBV6-6, the J call TRBJ2-2, with 13 bases fitting TRBD2. The CDR3 runs to 15 residues. CDR1 is MNHNY, CDR2 SVGAGI, per germline (reference sequence). V shed 9 bases and J 5 bases; nucleotides not matched to a gene: 6. The CDR3 sequence: CASRPGLAGTGELFF. In DNA, the CDR3 is TGTGCCAGTCGACCGGGACTAGCGGGAACCGGGGAGCTGTTTTTT.

This clone was seen only a few times. V is TRBV2 and J is TRBJ2-1, with TRBD1 matching 10 bases. Germline values: CDR1 SNHLY, CDR2 FYNNEI. V lost 3 bases to trimming and J lost 6 bases; unmatched junction nucleotides: 2. The CDR3 runs 14 residues. The CDR3 loop reads CASSDRDRGNEQFF. CDR3 bases: TGTGCCAGCAGTGACCGGGACAGGGGCAATGAGCAGTTCTTC. Full variable domain (rest looked up from reference TRBV2 and TRBJ2-1): EPEVTQTPSHQVTQMGQEVILRCVPISNHLYFYWYRQILGQKVEFLVSFYNNEISEKSEIFDDQFSVERPDGSNFTLKIRSTKLEDSAMYFCASSDRDRGNEQFFGPGTRLTVL.

The chain is built from TRBV5-1 and TRBJ2-3, with D perhaps matching TRBD2 (5 bases). CDR1 is SGHRS and CDR2 is YFSETQ in the germline V gene. V was clipped by 4 bases and J by 0 bases, with 9 bases between them. The CDR3 is 14 residues long. Here the CDR3 DNA reads TGCGCCAGCAGCGATAGGGAGAGCACAGATACGCAGTATTTT. Its protein product is CASSDRESTDTQYF.

This chain links TRBV6-5 with TRBJ1-1; 8 positions match TRBD1. The V gene's germline CDR1 is MNHEY and CDR2 SVGAGI. With V trimmed by 0 bases and J by 1 base, 1 base remained unmatched. The CDR3 consists of 15 residues. CDR3 nucleotide sequence: TGTGCCAGCAGTTACTCCGGACAGGGGAACACTGAAGCTTTCTTT. This gives the protein CASSYSGQGNTEAFF.

There are a few counts of this clone. The chain has TRBV7-2 and TRBJ2-5, with TRBD1 as a possible D gene (6 bases). The CDR3 totals 14 residues. V was shortened by 2 bases and J by 5 bases, with 12 bases between the two germline ends. The germline V gene encodes CDR1 SGHTA and CDR2 FQGNSA. The CDR3 nucleotides are TGTGCCAGCAGCTTATTCCCAGGGGTGGAGACCCAGTACTTC. Translation gives CASSLFPGVETQYF. Using reference TRBV7-2 and TRBJ2-5 for the parts outside the CDR3, the full variable domain is GAGVSQSPSNKVTEKGKDVELRCDPISGHTALYWYRQSLGQGLEFLIYFQGNSAPDKSGLPSDRFSAERTGGSVSTLTIQRTQQEDSAVYLCASSLFPGVETQYFGPGTRLLVL.